This TCR beta chain appears in the sequencing data of a study of lung T cells in sarcoidosis with Löfgren's syndrome. Study observations and caveats: Shared TRAV12-1 and TRBV2 CDR3 motifs across Löfgren's syndrome patients reportedly suggested public CD4+ TCRs.

V was clipped by 5 bases and J by 13 bases, with 24 bases between them. The length of the CDR3 is 15 residues. Germline lookup yields CDR1 LNHDA and CDR2 SQIVND (reference sequence). This clonotype has only one observation. Antigen unknown. Using its own MiXCR run on the reads, TCRdb lists one record per CDR3 protein. This table holds about 19,000 distinct CDR3 sequences, roughly a fifth found once. The sequence derives from a human donor with sarcoidosis (Löfgren's syndrome or another form), or a control subject (not recorded which). Sequencing input: CD4+ T cells from bronchoalveolar lavage. The V gene is TRBV19, the J gene TRBJ2-1; D might be TRBD1 or TRBD2, each matching 6 bases. The CDR3 loop is CASSRGSGAKSEQFF. The CDR3 region has the DNA TGTGCCAGTAGTCGTGGGTCGGGGGCTAAGAGTGAACAGTTCTTC.